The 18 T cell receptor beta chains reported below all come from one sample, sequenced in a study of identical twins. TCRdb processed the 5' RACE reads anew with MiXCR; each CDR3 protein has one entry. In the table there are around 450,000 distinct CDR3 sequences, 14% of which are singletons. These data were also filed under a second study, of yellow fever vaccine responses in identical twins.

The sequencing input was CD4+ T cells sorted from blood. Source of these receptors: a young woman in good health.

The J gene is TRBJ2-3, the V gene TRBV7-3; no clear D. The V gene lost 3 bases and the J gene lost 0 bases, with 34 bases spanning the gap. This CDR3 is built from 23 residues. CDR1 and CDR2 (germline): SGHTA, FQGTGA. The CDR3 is CASSFYLTGFTNRPSQSTDTQYF. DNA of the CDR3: TGTGCCAGCAGCTTTTACCTCACCGGGTTTACGAATCGCCCGAGCCAAAGCACAGATACGCAGTATTTT.

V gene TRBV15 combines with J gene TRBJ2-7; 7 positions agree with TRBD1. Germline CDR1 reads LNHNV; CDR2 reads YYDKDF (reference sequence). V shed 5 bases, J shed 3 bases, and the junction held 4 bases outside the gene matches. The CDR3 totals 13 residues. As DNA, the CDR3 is TGTGCCACCAGCGCCGACAGGGTCTACGAGCAGTACTTC. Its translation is CATSADRVYEQYF.

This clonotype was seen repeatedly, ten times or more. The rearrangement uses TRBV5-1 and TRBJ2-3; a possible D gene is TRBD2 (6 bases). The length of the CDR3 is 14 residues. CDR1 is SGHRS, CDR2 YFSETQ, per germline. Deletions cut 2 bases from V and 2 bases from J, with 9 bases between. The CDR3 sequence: CASSFGGYTDTQYF. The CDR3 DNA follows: TGCGCCAGCAGCTTTGGAGGGTACACAGATACGCAGTATTTT. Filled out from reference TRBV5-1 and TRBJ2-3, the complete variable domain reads KAGVTQTPRYLIKTRGQQVTLSCSPISGHRSVSWYQQTPGQGLQFLFEYFSETQRNKGNFPGRFSGRQFSNSRSEMNVSTLELGDSALYLCASSFGGYTDTQYFGPGTRLTVL.

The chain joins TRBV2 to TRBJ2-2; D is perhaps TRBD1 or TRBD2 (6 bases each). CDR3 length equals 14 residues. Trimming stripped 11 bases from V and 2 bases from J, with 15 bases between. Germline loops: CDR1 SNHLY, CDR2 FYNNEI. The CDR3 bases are TGTGCCTCCAACGGGGGCCAAAACACCGGGGAGCTGTTTTTT. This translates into CASNGGQNTGELFF.

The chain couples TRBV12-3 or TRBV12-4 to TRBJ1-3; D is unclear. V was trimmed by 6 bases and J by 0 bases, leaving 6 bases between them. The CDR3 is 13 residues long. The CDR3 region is CASRVNSGNTIYF. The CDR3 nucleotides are TGTGCCAGCAGGGTGAACTCTGGAAACACCATATATTTT.

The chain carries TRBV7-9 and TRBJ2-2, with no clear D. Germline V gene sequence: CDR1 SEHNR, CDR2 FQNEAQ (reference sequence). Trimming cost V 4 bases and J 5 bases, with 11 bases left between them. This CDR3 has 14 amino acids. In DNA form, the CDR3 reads TGTGCCAGCAGCTCCGGAACACTTACCGGGGAGCTGTTTTTT. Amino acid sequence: CASSSGTLTGELFF.

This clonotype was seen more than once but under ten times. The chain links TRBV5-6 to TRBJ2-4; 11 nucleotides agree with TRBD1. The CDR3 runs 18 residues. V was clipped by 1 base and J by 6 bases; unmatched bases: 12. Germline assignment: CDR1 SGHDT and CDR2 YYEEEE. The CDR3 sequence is CASSLSYGTGGGGNIQYF. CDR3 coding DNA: TGTGCCAGCAGCTTGAGTTACGGGACAGGGGGAGGCGGAAACATTCAGTACTTC.

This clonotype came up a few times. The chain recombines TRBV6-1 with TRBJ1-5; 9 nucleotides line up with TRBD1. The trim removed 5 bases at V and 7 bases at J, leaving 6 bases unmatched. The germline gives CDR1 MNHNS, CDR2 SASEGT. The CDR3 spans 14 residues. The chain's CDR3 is CASSPTGGRQPQHF. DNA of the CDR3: TGTGCCAGCAGTCCGACAGGGGGACGACAGCCCCAGCATTTT.

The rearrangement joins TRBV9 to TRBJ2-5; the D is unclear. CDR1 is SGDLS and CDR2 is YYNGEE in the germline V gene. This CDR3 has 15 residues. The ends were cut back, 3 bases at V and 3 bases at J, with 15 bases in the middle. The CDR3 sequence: CASSAVTGRKETQYF. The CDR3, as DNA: TGTGCCAGCAGCGCCGTTACGGGTCGGAAAGAGACCCAGTACTTC.

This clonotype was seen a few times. The CDR3 sequence: CASSLDRATYNEQFF. As DNA, the CDR3 is TGCGCCAGCAGCTTGGACAGGGCCACCTACAATGAGCAGTTCTTC. The chain has TRBV5-1 and TRBJ2-1; TRBD1 is a possible D gene (6 bases). The CDR3 loop spans 15 amino acids. V was trimmed by 0 bases and J by 2 bases, leaving 9 bases between them. The V gene's germline CDR1 is SGHRS and CDR2 YFSETQ. Full variable domain (rest looked up from reference TRBV5-1 and TRBJ2-1): KAGVTQTPRYLIKTRGQQVTLSCSPISGHRSVSWYQQTPGQGLQFLFEYFSETQRNKGNFPGRFSGRQFSNSRSEMNVSTLELGDSALYLCASSLDRATYNEQFFGPGTRLTVL.

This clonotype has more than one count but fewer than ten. CDR3 DNA: TGTGCCAGCAGTGCCCGGAGACAGGGGTTCGGGGAGCTGTTTTTT. Amino acids: CASSARRQGFGELFF. V and J are TRBV2 and TRBJ2-2; the match to TRBD1 covers 8 bases. Germline loops: CDR1 SNHLY, CDR2 FYNNEI. The CDR3 contains 15 residues. V lost 4 bases to trimming and J lost 7 bases; unmatched junction nucleotides: 8.

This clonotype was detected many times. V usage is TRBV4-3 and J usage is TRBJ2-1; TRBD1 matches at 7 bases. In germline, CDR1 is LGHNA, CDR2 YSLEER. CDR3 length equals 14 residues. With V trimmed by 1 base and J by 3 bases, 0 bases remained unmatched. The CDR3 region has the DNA TGCGCCAGCAGCCAAGCAGGGGGCTACAATGAGCAGTTCTTC. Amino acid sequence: CASSQAGGYNEQFF.

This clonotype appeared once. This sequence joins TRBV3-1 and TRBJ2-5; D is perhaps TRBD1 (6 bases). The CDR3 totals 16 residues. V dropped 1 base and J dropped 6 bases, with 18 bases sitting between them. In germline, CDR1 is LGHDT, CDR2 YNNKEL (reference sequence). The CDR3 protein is CASSQVGGQGRQTQYF. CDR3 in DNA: TGTGCCAGCAGCCAAGTAGGTGGGCAGGGGAGACAGACCCAGTACTTC.

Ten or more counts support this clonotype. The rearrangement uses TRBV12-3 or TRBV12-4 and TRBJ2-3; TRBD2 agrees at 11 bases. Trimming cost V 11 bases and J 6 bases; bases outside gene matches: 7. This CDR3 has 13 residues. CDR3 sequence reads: CAGSGRAYDTQYF. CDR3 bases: TGTGCCGGTAGCGGGAGGGCCTACGATACGCAGTATTTT.

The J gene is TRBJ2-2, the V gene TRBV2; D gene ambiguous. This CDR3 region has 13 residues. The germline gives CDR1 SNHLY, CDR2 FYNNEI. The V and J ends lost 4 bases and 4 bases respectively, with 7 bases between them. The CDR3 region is CASSGSATGELFF. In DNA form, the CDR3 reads TGTGCCAGCAGTGGAAGTGCCACCGGGGAGCTGTTTTTT.

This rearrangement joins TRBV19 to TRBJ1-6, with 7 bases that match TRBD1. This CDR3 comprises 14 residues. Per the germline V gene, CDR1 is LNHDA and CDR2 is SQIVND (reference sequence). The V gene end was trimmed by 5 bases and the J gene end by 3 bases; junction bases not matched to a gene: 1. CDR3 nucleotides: TGTGCCAGTAGTCGGGACAGCTATAATTCACCCCTCCACTTT. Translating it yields CASSRDSYNSPLHF.

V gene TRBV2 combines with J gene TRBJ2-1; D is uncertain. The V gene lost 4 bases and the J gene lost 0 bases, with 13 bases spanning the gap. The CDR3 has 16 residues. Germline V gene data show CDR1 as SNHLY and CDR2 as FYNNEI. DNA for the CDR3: TGTGCCAGCAGTGGCCTAAGGTCGGCCTCCTACAATGAGCAGTTCTTC. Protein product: CASSGLRSASYNEQFF.

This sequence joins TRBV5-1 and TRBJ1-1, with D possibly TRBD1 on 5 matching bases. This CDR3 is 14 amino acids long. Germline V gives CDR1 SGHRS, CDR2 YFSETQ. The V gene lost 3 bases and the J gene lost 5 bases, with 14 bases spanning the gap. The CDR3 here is CASSSLAGQTEAFF. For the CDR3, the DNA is TGCGCCAGCAGCTCCCTGGCAGGGCAGACTGAAGCTTTCTTT.